Included here is one TCR beta chain sequence, with context. This specimen comes from a study of blood T cell repertoires in COVID-19. Looking at the study overall: The United States, Italy and Spain supplied acute and convalescent COVID-19 samples. PBMCs, B-cell-depleted T cells, or T cells were the source of the cDNA or gDNA that made up the material.

Methods used by the authors: Amplified reference gene primers provided the basis for estimating nucleated cell counts. The assay was immunoSEQ multiplex PCR, and TCRdb's table has in-frame clones only and misses some. V, J and clone size are those of that table, while D and trimming were read from the DNA. This table has around 70,000 clones, roughly nine tenths appearing once. V shed 2 bases, J shed 7 bases, and the junction held 13 bases outside the gene matches. The CDR3 runs 18 residues. The germline CDR1 and CDR2 sequences are MNHEY and SVGEGT. The chain joins TRBV6-2 or TRBV6-3 to TRBJ2-1; 11 positions agree with TRBD2. The TCR was taken from a human donor in a cohort sampled during active COVID-19. The sample was peripheral blood. In nucleotides, the CDR3 is TGTGCCAGCAGTTACCCAGGAACCCGACTAGCGGGATGGAATGAGCAGTTCTTC. Encoded protein: CASSYPGTRLAGWNEQFF.